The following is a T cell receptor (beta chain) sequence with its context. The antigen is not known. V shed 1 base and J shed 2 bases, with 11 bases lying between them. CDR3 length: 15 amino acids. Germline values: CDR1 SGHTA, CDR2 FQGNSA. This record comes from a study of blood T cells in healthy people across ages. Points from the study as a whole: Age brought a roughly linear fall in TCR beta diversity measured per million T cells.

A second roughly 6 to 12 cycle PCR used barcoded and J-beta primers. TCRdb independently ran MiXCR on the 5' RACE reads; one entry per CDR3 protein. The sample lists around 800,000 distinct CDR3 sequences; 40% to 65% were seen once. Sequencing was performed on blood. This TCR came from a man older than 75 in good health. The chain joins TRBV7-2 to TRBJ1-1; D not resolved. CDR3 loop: CASSLDPGSNTEAFF. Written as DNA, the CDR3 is TGTGCCAGCAGCTTAGACCCTGGAAGCAACACTGAAGCTTTCTTT.